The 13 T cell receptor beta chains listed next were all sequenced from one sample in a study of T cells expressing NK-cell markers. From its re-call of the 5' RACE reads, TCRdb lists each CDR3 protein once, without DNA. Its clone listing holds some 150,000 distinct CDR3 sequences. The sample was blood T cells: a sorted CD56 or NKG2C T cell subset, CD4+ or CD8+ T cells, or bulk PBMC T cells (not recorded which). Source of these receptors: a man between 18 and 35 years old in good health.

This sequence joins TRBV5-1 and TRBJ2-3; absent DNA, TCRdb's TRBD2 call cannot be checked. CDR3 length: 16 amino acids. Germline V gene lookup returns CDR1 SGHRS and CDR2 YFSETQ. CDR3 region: CASSLLTQGGPDTQYF.

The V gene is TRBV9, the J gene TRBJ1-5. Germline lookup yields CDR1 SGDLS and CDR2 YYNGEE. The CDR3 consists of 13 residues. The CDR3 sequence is CASSVALGQPQHF.

The CDR3 loop is CASSIIRGPDTQYF. The chain links TRBV5-5 to TRBJ2-3; TCRdb indicates TRBD1, and absent DNA this call remains unverified. Germline-derived CDR1 and CDR2 are SGHKS and YYEKEE (reference sequence). The CDR3 totals 14 residues. Full variable domain (outside the CDR3, taken from reference TRBV5-5 and TRBJ2-3): DAGVTQSPTHLIKTRGQQVTLRCSPISGHKSVSWYQQVLGQGPQFIFQYYEKEERGRGNFPDRFSARQFPNYSSELNVNALLLGDSALYLCASSIIRGPDTQYFGPGTRLTVL.

CDR3 sequence reads: CAIRAGEGTEETQYF. V usage is TRBV10-3 and J usage is TRBJ2-5; TCRdb designates TRBD1, a call that cannot be tested without DNA. This CDR3 region has 15 residues. Germline lookup yields CDR1 ENHRY and CDR2 SYGVKD.

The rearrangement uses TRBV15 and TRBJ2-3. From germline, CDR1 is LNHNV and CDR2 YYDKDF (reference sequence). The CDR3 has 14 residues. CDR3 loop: CATLGGPRTDTQYF.

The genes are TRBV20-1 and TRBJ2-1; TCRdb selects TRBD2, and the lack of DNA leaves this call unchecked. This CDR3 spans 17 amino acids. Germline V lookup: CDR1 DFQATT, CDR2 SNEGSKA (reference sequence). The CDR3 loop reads CSAPMWGSRATYNEQFF.

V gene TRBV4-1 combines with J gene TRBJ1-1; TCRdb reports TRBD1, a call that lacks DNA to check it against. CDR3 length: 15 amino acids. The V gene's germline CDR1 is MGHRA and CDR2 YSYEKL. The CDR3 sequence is CASSQDVGVSTEAFF.

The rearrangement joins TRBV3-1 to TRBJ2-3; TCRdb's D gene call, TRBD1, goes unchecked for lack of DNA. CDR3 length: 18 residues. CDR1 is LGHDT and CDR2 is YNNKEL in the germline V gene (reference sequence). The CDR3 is CASSQGRPRDGSWNTQYF.

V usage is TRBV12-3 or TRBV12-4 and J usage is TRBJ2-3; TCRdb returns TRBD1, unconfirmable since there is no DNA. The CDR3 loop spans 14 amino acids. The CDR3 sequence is CASSSQQGPDTQYF.

The CDR3 reads CASSFTPLGSSYNEQFF. This chain joins TRBV9 and TRBJ2-1; the TCRdb call, TRBD1, lacks DNA for checking. CDR3 length: 17 amino acids. The germline V gene encodes CDR1 SGDLS and CDR2 YYNGEE.

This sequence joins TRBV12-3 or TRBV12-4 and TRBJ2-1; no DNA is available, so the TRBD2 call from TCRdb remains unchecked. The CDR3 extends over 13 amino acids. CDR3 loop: CAVGLEAGNEQFF.

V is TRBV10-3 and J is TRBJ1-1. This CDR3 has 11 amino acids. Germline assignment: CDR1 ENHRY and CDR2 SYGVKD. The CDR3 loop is CATSENTEAFF.

The CDR3 loop reads CASSFGGQVADTQYF. The chain has TRBV7-8 and TRBJ2-3; TCRdb proposes TRBD1, but this gene call is untestable without DNA. Germline V CDR1 and CDR2: SGHVS, FQNEAQ. CDR3 length equals 15 residues.